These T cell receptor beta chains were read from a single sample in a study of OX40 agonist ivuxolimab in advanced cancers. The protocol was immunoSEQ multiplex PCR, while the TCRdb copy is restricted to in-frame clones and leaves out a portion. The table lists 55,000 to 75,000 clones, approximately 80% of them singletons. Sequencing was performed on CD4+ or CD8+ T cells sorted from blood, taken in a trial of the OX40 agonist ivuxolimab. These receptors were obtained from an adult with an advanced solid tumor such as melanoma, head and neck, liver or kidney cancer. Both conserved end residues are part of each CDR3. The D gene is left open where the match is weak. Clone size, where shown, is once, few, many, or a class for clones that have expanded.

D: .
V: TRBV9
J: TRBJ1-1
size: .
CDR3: CASSVGSSANTEAFF
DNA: TGTGCCAGCAGCGTAGGATCATCGGCGAACACTGAAGCTTTCTTT

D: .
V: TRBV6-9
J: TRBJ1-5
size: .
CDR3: CASSLKGRQNQPQHF
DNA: TGTGCCAGCAGCCTGAAGGGGCGCCAGAATCAGCCCCAGCATTTT

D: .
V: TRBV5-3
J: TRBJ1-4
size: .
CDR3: CARSTGHSLEKLFF
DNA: TGTGCCAGAAGTACGGGACACAGTCTGGAAAAACTGTTTTTT

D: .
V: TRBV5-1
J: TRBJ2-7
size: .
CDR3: CASSTSPGTQSYEQYF
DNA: TGCGCCAGCAGCACCTCCCCCGGGACACAATCCTACGAGCAGTACTTC

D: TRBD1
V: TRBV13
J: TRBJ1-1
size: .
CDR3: CASSTRQGTEAFF
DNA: TGTGCCAGCAGCACACGACAGGGCACTGAAGCTTTCTTT

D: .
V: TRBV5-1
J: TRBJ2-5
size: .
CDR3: CASSFSLQETQYF
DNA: TGCGCCAGCAGCTTCTCGCTCCAAGAGACCCAGTACTTC

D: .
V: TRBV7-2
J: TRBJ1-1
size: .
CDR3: CASSSSRTEAFF
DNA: TGTGCCAGCAGCTCATCGAGGACTGAAGCTTTCTTT

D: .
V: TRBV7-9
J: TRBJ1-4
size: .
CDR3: CASSFLSTATNEKLFF
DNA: TGTGCCAGCAGCTTCCTCTCGACAGCAACTAATGAAAAACTGTTTTTT

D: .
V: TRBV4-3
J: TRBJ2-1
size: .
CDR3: CASSQEPSSYNEQFF
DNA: TGCGCCAGCAGCCAAGAGCCCTCCTCCTACAATGAGCAGTTCTTC

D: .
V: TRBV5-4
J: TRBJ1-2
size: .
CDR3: CASSPGQYGYTF
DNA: TGTGCCAGCAGCCCTGGACAGTATGGCTACACCTTC

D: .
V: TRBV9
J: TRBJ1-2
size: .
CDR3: CASERLMTPYGYTF
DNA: TGTGCCAGCGAGCGCCTCATGACCCCTTATGGCTACACCTTC

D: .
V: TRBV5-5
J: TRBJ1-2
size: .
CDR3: CASSSPPKVTYGYTF
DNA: TGTGCCAGCAGCTCCCCCCCGAAAGTCACCTATGGCTACACCTTC

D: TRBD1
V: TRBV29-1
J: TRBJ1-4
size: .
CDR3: CSVEVLGQVEKLFF
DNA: TGCAGCGTGGAAGTTCTCGGACAGGTGGAAAAACTGTTTTTT

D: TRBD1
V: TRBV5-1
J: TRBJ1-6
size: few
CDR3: CASSDGTGSSSPLHF
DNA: TGCGCCAGCAGCGACGGGACAGGGTCGTCCTCACCCCTCCACTTT

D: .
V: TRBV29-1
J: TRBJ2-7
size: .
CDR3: CSVGVNSYEQYF
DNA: TGCAGCGTTGGGGTGAACTCCTACGAGCAGTACTTC

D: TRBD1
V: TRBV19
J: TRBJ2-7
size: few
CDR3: CASSIEGTGKQYF
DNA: TGTGCCAGTAGTATAGAGGGGACAGGGAAGCAGTACTTC